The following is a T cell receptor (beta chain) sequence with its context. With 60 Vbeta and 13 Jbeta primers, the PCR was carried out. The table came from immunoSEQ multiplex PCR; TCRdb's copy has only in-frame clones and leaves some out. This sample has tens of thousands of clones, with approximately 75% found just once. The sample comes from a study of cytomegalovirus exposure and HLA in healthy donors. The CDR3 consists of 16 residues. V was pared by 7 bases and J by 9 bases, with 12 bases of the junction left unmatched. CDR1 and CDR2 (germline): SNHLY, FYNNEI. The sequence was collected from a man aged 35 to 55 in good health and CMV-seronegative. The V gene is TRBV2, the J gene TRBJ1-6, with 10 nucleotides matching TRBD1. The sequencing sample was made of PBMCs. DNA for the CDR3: TGTGCCAGCATTTTAGGAGGGGGACAGGGGAGTTCACCCCTCCACTTT. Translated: CASILGGGQGSSPLHF.